The clone carrying this T cell receptor (beta chain) has more than one count but fewer than ten. This entry comes from a study of Ad26.COV2.S vaccination and SARS-CoV-2 variants. Study overall: Donor participated within the Ad26.COV2.S arm of the COV1001 trial.

Trimming took 0 bases from V and 5 from J, leaving 8 bases between them. Germline CDR1 SGHDT, CDR2 YYEEEE. CDR3 length: 14 residues. Clones were read by immunoSEQ multiplex PCR, and TCRdb kept only the in-frame ones, dropping some. The data contain 320,000 or so clones, about 90% of them seen just once; the ten biggest clones take up about 5%. Described treatment: 15 to 20 received Ad26.COV2.S at low or high dose, single or two shots; roughly five received placebo; per-sample allocation not given. Vaccine and placebo recipients were sampled on day 63 after the first injection. The input for sequencing was peripheral blood, taken in a trial of Ad26.COV2.S vaccine versus placebo. This rearrangement joins TRBV5-6 to TRBJ2-2; D unresolved. This TCR came from a person aged 18 to 65 who received the Ad26.COV2.S COVID-19 vaccine or a placebo. CDR3 nucleotides: TGTGCCAGCAGCTTGGCCTTAGGTACCGGGGAGCTGTTTTTT. It translates to CASSLALGTGELFF. The variable domain in full, with the rest retrieved from reference TRBV5-6 and TRBJ2-2, is DAGVTQSPTHLIKTRGQQVTLRCSPKSGHDTVSWYQQALGQGPQFIFQYYEEEERQRGNFPDRFSGHQFPNYSSELNVNALLLGDSALYLCASSLALGTGELFFGEGSRLTVL.